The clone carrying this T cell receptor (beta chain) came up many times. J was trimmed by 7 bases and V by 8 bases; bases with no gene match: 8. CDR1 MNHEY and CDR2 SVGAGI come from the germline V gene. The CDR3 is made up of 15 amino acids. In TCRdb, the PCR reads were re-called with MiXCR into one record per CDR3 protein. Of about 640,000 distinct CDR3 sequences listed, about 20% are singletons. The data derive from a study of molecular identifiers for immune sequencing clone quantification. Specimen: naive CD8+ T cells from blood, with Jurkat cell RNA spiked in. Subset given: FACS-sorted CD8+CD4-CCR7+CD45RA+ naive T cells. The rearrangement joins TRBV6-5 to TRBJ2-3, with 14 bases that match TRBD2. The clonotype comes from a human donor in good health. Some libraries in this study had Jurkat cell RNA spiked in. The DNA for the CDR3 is TGTGCCAGCGGGACTAGCGGGAGCGACTTTTATACGCAGTATTTT. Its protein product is CASGTSGSDFYTQYF.